This T cell receptor beta chain was found in a study of blood T cell repertoires in COVID-19. Study-level background: T cells, B-cell-depleted T cells, or PBMCs supplied cDNA or gDNA.

This CDR3 spans 16 amino acids. CDR1 SGHRS and CDR2 YFSETQ come from the germline V gene. The J segment lost 2 bases and the V segment lost 4 bases, leaving 5 bases of the junction unmatched. Sequencing used immunoSEQ multiplex PCR; TCRdb keeps in-frame clones, though not all of them. This sample has 130,000 or so clones, with roughly 84% found just once. The chain has TRBV5-1 and TRBJ2-3, with 12 positions matching TRBD2. This receptor was identified in an older woman with acute or convalescent COVID-19. Sample: peripheral blood. CDR3 protein: CASSPTSGGLTDTQYF. Here the CDR3 DNA reads TGCGCCAGCAGCCCGACTAGCGGGGGCCTCACAGATACGCAGTATTTT.